This entry lists 20 T cell receptor beta chains sequenced from one sample in a study of blood T cells in healthy people across ages. Then a second PCR, running roughly 7 to 11 cycles, was carried out with a sample-barcoded 5' primer and a J-beta primer mix. Each CDR3 protein is one row after TCRdb ran MiXCR on the 5' RACE reads. This sample has hundreds of thousands of distinct CDR3 sequences, with 45% to 50% found just once. Sequenced input: blood. These receptors all stem from a woman in her sixties in good health.

This clonotype was detected a few times. The rearrangement joins TRBV3-1 to TRBJ2-1, with D perhaps TRBD2 (5 bases). Germline-derived CDR1 and CDR2 are LGHDT and YNNKEL (reference sequence). This CDR3 is built from 12 residues. With 3 bases removed from V and 10 bases from J, the gap between germline ends came to 10 bases. CDR3 loop: CASSQQAAEQFF. DNA of the CDR3: TGTGCCAGCAGCCAGCAAGCGGCAGAGCAGTTCTTC.

The chain couples TRBV10-3 to TRBJ2-1; a weak D match, TRBD2 (6 bases). The CDR3 is 13 residues long. V dropped 8 bases and J dropped 3 bases, with 11 bases sitting between them. CDR1 ENHRY and CDR2 SYGVKD come from the germline V gene. The CDR3 sequence: CAILSGDYNEQFF. CDR3 bases: TGTGCCATCTTATCGGGGGACTACAATGAGCAGTTCTTC.

The chain employs TRBV6-1 and TRBJ2-1; 9 bases line up with TRBD1. The CDR3 covers 12 residues. V gave up 6 bases and J gave up 15 bases; unmatched junction bases: 9. The germline V gene encodes CDR1 MNHNS and CDR2 SASEGT. The CDR3 DNA reads TGTGCCAGCAGGACCCTCGGGACAGGGTCGTTCTTC. This gives the protein CASRTLGTGSFF.

The chain combines TRBV28 with TRBJ1-5; a possible D gene is TRBD1 (6 bases). The CDR3 extends over 14 amino acids. The V end lost 5 bases, the J end lost 7 bases, and 15 bases lay between the germline ends. Germline V lookup: CDR1 MDHEN, CDR2 SYDVKM. CDR3 protein: CASSEGGGHQPQHF. The CDR3 region has the DNA TGTGCCAGCAGTGAGGGGGGGGGCCACCAGCCCCAGCATTTT.

This rearrangement joins TRBV6-6 to TRBJ1-4, with TRBD1 matching 7 bases. Germline CDR1 is MNHNY and CDR2 is SVGAGI (reference sequence). Germline trimming cut 2 bases from V and 7 bases from J; bases unmatched to any gene: 10. The CDR3 runs 16 residues. The CDR3 nucleotides are TGTGCCAGCAGTTACGGGGAACAGGGGAGAACTGAAAAACTGTTTTTT. This codes for CASSYGEQGRTEKLFF.

This chain joins TRBV6-2 or TRBV6-3 and TRBJ2-1; 9 bases are shared with TRBD1. The junction had 14 bases not matched to a gene; V was cut back by 2 bases and J by 0 bases. Germline V gene lookup returns CDR1 MNHEY and CDR2 SVGEGT. The CDR3 sequence is 20 residues long. The CDR3 reads CASSYPLDRGTDVSYNEQFF. CDR3 DNA: TGTGCCAGCAGTTACCCATTGGACAGGGGAACCGACGTCTCCTACAATGAGCAGTTCTTC.

This sequence joins TRBV7-2 and TRBJ2-3; the match to TRBD2 covers 9 bases. V lost 4 bases and J lost 2; bases outside the gene matches: 4. Per the germline V gene, CDR1 is SGHTA and CDR2 is FQGNSA. This CDR3 comprises 15 residues. This CDR3 is CASSSGLAFTDTQYF. In DNA form, the CDR3 reads TGTGCCAGCAGCTCGGGACTAGCATTCACAGATACGCAGTATTTT.

The CDR3 sequence is CASSLPQGHQPQHF. The CDR3 DNA sequence: TGTGCCAGCAGTTTACCCCAGGGTCATCAGCCCCAGCATTTT. This rearrangement joins TRBV28 to TRBJ1-5; a possible D gene is TRBD1 (5 bases). This CDR3 contains 14 residues. CDR1 and CDR2 from the germline V gene are MDHEN and SYDVKM. Trimming pared 2 bases from V and 5 bases from J, leaving 10 bases between.

Ten or more counts support this clonotype. The genes are TRBV6-2 or TRBV6-3 and TRBJ2-7, with D tentatively TRBD2 (7 bases). V gave up 7 bases and J gave up 0 bases, with 13 bases separating them. The length of the CDR3 is 14 residues. Germline loops: CDR1 MNHEY, CDR2 SVGEGT. This chain's CDR3 is CASIEGGSSYEQYF. The CDR3 DNA follows: TGTGCCAGCATCGAGGGGGGGAGCTCCTACGAGCAGTACTTC.

The chain links TRBV12-3 or TRBV12-4 to TRBJ2-4; TRBD2 aligns across 10 bases. After removal of 5 bases from V and 6 bases from J, the junction contained 4 bases not matched to a gene. The CDR3 consists of 14 residues. In DNA form, the CDR3 reads TGTGCCAGCAGTAGCGGGAGGGTCGGAAACATTCAGTACTTC. Translating gives CASSSGRVGNIQYF.

This chain uses TRBV24-1 with TRBJ1-5; no reliable D call. Germline CDR1 KGHDR, CDR2 SFDVKD. Trimming stripped 2 bases from V and 6 bases from J, with 19 bases between. This CDR3 is built from 17 residues. In DNA form, the CDR3 reads TGTGCCACCAGTGATTCCACCATCGCGAGCAACGGTCAGCCCCAGCATTTT. This gives the protein CATSDSTIASNGQPQHF.

This clonotype turned up a few times. The CDR3 loop is CASSQRPGGGEQYF. The CDR3 DNA sequence: TGTGCCAGCAGCCAACGACCGGGAGGAGGCGAGCAGTACTTC. V usage is TRBV3-1 and J usage is TRBJ2-7, with 7 nucleotides matching TRBD2. J was trimmed by 6 bases and V by 2 bases; bases with no gene match: 7. This CDR3 contains 14 residues. In germline, CDR1 is LGHDT, CDR2 YNNKEL (reference sequence).

The DNA of the CDR3 is TGTGCCAGTAAAGGACCAGGGTCGGAGACCCAGTACTTC. Its translation: CASKGPGSETQYF. The rearrangement links TRBV6-5 to TRBJ2-4, with a weak D call TRBD1 (5 bases). The tail of the sequence fits TRBJ2-5 better, so the J call may be wrong. This CDR3 spans 13 amino acids. Germline lookup yields CDR1 MNHEY and CDR2 SVGAGI.

This chain uses TRBV2 with TRBJ2-1, with 12 bases lining up with TRBD2. The CDR3 runs to 16 residues. Unmatched junction bases numbered 7, after V lost 4 bases and J lost 6 bases. Germline V gene lookup returns CDR1 SNHLY and CDR2 FYNNEI. The CDR3 DNA is TGTGCCAGCAGTGGGCTAGCGGGAGGGCGAGGCAATGAGCAGTTCTTC. This translates into CASSGLAGGRGNEQFF.

This clonotype appeared a single time. The chain is built from TRBV20-1 and TRBJ2-7; D may be TRBD1 (6 bases). In germline, CDR1 is DFQATT, CDR2 SNEGSKA (reference sequence). There are 12 residues in the CDR3. V gave up 6 bases and J gave up 0 bases, with 9 bases separating them. CDR3 protein: CSAWDISYEQYF. The DNA of the CDR3 is TGCAGTGCCTGGGACATCTCCTACGAGCAGTACTTC.

The rearrangement joins TRBV9 to TRBJ2-1; 8 bases map to TRBD1. In germline, CDR1 is SGDLS, CDR2 YYNGEE. CDR3 size: 15 residues. V lost 2 bases and J lost 10; bases outside the gene matches: 11. The CDR3 nucleotides are TGTGCCAGCAGCGTCCGGGACAGGTCACTTGAAGAGCAGTTCTTC. Its translation is CASSVRDRSLEEQFF.

The chain carries TRBV20-1 and TRBJ2-7; D uncertain. The V end was cut by 3 bases, the J end by 4 bases, with 13 bases between. The germline gives CDR1 DFQATT, CDR2 SNEGSKA (reference sequence). The CDR3 spans 13 residues. Here the CDR3 reads CSARPSDSYEQYF. The CDR3 DNA reads TGCAGTGCTAGGCCCTCGGATTCATACGAGCAGTACTTC.

This clonotype was counted between two and nine times. The V gene is TRBV4-3, the J gene TRBJ1-2, with D possibly matching TRBD1 (5 bases). V was cut by 0 bases and J by 5 bases, with 13 bases left in between. The germline V gene has CDR1 LGHNA and CDR2 YSLEER. This CDR3 is built from 15 residues. The CDR3 reads CASSQDSGGRYGYTF. CDR3 nucleotides: TGCGCCAGCAGCCAAGATAGCGGGGGACGGTATGGCTACACCTTC.

V gene TRBV12-3 or TRBV12-4 combines with J gene TRBJ2-3; 10 bases are a match to TRBD2. CDR3 length equals 15 residues. J was trimmed by 3 bases and V by 7 bases; bases with no gene match: 7. The CDR3 DNA is TGTGCCAGCAAATTAGCGGGAGGTTCGACAGATACGCAGTATTTT. It specifies CASKLAGGSTDTQYF.

The chain combines TRBV7-9 with TRBJ2-5; 8 bases match TRBD2. J gave up 4 bases and V 1 base, and 5 bases lay outside the gene matches. CDR3 size: 15 residues. The germline V gene has CDR1 SEHNR and CDR2 FQNEAQ (reference sequence). DNA for the CDR3: TGTGCCAGCAGCTTAGTTCGGCTAGCGGGAGAGACCCAGTACTTC. Protein: CASSLVRLAGETQYF. Full variable domain (missing parts from reference TRBV7-9 and TRBJ2-5): DTGVSQNPRHKITKRGQNVTFRCDPISEHNRLYWYRQTLGQGPEFLTYFQNEAQLEKSRLLSDRFSAERPKGSFSTLEIQRTEQGDSAMYLCASSLVRLAGETQYFGPGTRLLVL.